Below are 20 T cell receptor beta chains sequenced from a single sample in a study of OX40 agonist ivuxolimab in advanced cancers. Sequenced by immunoSEQ multiplex PCR; TCRdb stores in-frame clones only, minus some. The sample holds roughly 120,000 clones, under 95% seen once. Source: CD4+ or CD8+ T cells sorted from blood, taken in a trial of the OX40 agonist ivuxolimab. Every receptor here comes from an adult with an advanced solid tumor such as melanoma, head and neck, liver or kidney cancer.

This chain uses TRBV28 with TRBJ2-2; no clear D. This CDR3 region has 16 residues. The germline V gene has CDR1 MDHEN and CDR2 SYDVKM. Between the trimmed V and J ends, which lost 5 bases and 0 bases, there was a span of 13 bases. Here the CDR3 reads CASSTPQLTNTGELFF. CDR3 nucleotides: TGTGCCAGCAGTACCCCCCAGCTAACGAACACCGGGGAGCTGTTTTTT.

The genes are TRBV18 and TRBJ2-1; D may match TRBD1 or TRBD2 (5 bases each). This CDR3 region has 11 residues. The ends were cut back, 5 bases at V and 9 bases at J, with 8 bases in the middle. The V gene's germline CDR1 is KGHSH and CDR2 LQKENI. The DNA for the CDR3 is TGTGCCAGCTCAGGGGACGGTGAGCAGTTCTTC. Protein sequence: CASSGDGEQFF.

This clone came up a few times. The chain couples TRBV6-5 to TRBJ1-1; TRBD1 aligns across 7 bases. Germline CDR1 reads MNHEY; CDR2 reads SVGAGI. After removal of 2 bases from V and 0 bases from J, the junction contained 6 bases not matched to a gene. The CDR3 totals 16 residues. This chain's CDR3 is CASSYIWDRMNTEAFF. In nucleotides, the CDR3 is TGTGCCAGCAGTTACATATGGGACAGAATGAACACTGAAGCTTTCTTT.

This clone was recorded once. This rearrangement joins TRBV4-3 to TRBJ2-3, with TRBD2 identical over 8 bases. The length of the CDR3 is 15 residues. Trimming removed 0 bases from V and 6 bases from J; junction bases left unmatched: 5. Germline CDR1 reads LGHNA; CDR2 reads YSLEER. The CDR3 nucleotides are TGCGCCAGCAGCCAAGAAAGCGGGGGAGCCGATACGCAGTATTTT. It yields the protein CASSQESGGADTQYF.

The rearrangement uses TRBV5-6 and TRBJ1-1; no definite D call. Trimming shortened V by 5 bases and J by 0 bases, and 17 bases separated the two germline ends. The germline CDR1 and CDR2 sequences are SGHDT and YYEEEE. The CDR3 extends over 16 amino acids. The chain's CDR3 is CASRVYGRTLNTEAFF. The CDR3 DNA is TGTGCCAGCAGGGTATACGGCAGGACCTTGAACACTGAAGCTTTCTTT.

The chain joins TRBV7-2 to TRBJ2-3; no clear D gene. The length of the CDR3 is 12 residues. The V end lost 1 base, the J end lost 6 bases, and 5 bases lay between the germline ends. Germline CDR1 and CDR2: SGHTA and FQGNSA. The CDR3: CASSLVRDTQYF. As DNA, the CDR3 is TGTGCCAGCAGCTTAGTCCGGGATACGCAGTATTTT.

J is TRBJ2-5 and V is TRBV7-9; TRBD2 matches at 11 bases. The germline V gene has CDR1 SEHNR and CDR2 FQNEAQ (reference sequence). The CDR3 has 16 amino acids. V was pared by 7 bases and J by 5 bases, with 12 bases of the junction left unmatched. DNA for the CDR3: TGTGCCAGCATGTCCGGAACTAGCGGGAGATACGAGACCCAGTACTTC. It translates to CASMSGTSGRYETQYF.

The chain couples TRBV14 to TRBJ2-2, with D perhaps matching TRBD1 (6 bases). This CDR3 is 15 amino acids long. V dropped 4 bases and J dropped 5 bases, with 14 bases sitting between them. Germline CDR1 is SGHDN and CDR2 is FVKESK. CDR3 DNA sequence: TGTGCCAGCAGCCGGGGGCAGGGCGGGACCGGGGAGCTGTTTTTT. Encoded protein: CASSRGQGGTGELFF. Variable domain in full (rest from reference TRBV14 and TRBJ2-2): EAGVTQFPSHSVIEKGQTVTLRCDPISGHDNLYWYRRVMGKEIKFLLHFVKESKQDESGMPNNRFLAERTGGTYSTLKVQPAELEDSGVYFCASSRGQGGTGELFFGEGSRLTVL.

V is TRBV2 and J is TRBJ2-7; 10 positions agree with TRBD2. This CDR3 region has 19 residues. V shed 4 bases and J 1 base; nucleotides not matched to a gene: 16. Germline CDR1 and CDR2: SNHLY and FYNNEI. CDR3 in amino acids: CASSVLLNSGRSQSYEQYF. CDR3 DNA: TGTGCCAGCAGTGTACTCCTTAATAGCGGGAGGTCCCAATCCTACGAGCAGTACTTC. Using reference TRBV2 and TRBJ2-7 for the parts outside the CDR3, the full variable domain is EPEVTQTPSHQVTQMGQEVILRCVPISNHLYFYWYRQILGQKVEFLVSFYNNEISEKSEIFDDQFSVERPDGSNFTLKIRSTKLEDSAMYFCASSVLLNSGRSQSYEQYFGPGTRLTVT.

This chain links TRBV15 with TRBJ1-3; D is ambiguous. The V gene's germline CDR1 is LNHNV and CDR2 YYDKDF (reference sequence). With 0 bases removed from V and 3 bases from J, the gap between germline ends came to 9 bases. The CDR3 contains 15 residues. The DNA of the CDR3 is TGTGCCACCAGCAGAGATAGGGTCAATGGAAACACCATATATTTT. It yields the protein CATSRDRVNGNTIYF.

This clone was counted between two and nine times. The chain combines TRBV11-2 with TRBJ2-1, with D possibly being TRBD1 (6 bases). From germline, CDR1 is SGHAT and CDR2 FQNNGV. The V and J ends lost 0 bases and 10 bases respectively, with 10 bases between them. The CDR3 is 13 amino acids. Written as DNA, the CDR3 is TGTGCCAGCAGCTTAGAGTTGCAGGGGGAGCAGTTCTTC. This sequence encodes CASSLELQGEQFF.

The genes are TRBV6-1 and TRBJ1-2; 10 positions match TRBD1. The CDR3 contains 15 residues. V gave up 6 bases and J gave up 0 bases; unmatched junction bases: 4. Looked up from germline, CDR1 is MNHNS and CDR2 is SASEGT. In nucleotides, the CDR3 is TGTGCCAGCAGGAAGGACAGGGGGGCTAACTATGGCTACACCTTC. Translating gives CASRKDRGANYGYTF.

This chain uses TRBV5-1 with TRBJ1-1, with a weak D call TRBD1 (5 bases). Germline-derived CDR1 and CDR2 are SGHRS and YFSETQ. The CDR3 consists of 17 residues. Trimming took 6 bases from V and 6 from J, leaving 27 bases between them. This CDR3 reads CASTIGWGGGTIPEAFF. For the CDR3, the DNA is TGCGCCAGCACTATTGGCTGGGGGGGAGGGACGATACCTGAAGCTTTCTTT.

DNA of the CDR3: TGTGCCAGCAGTTGGGGCGGGAGGACCCCCGGCGAGCAGTACTTC. This translates into CASSWGGRTPGEQYF. The rearrangement uses TRBV6-5 and TRBJ2-7, with 8 nucleotides matching TRBD2. J was trimmed by 6 bases and V by 4 bases; bases with no gene match: 11. CDR3 size: 15 residues. CDR1 and CDR2 from the germline V gene are MNHEY and SVGAGI.

V usage is TRBV6-1 and J usage is TRBJ2-2; D is uncertain. V lost 4 bases to trimming and J lost 6 bases, with 9 bases between them. The germline V gene encodes CDR1 MNHNS and CDR2 SASEGT. This CDR3 has 13 amino acids. DNA for the CDR3: TGTGCCAGCAGTGTTAGTGGCCCCGGGGAGCTGTTTTTT. This encodes CASSVSGPGELFF.

The V gene is TRBV29-1, the J gene TRBJ1-2, with 8 nucleotides matching TRBD1. This CDR3 has 12 amino acids. The germline V gene encodes CDR1 SQVTM and CDR2 ANQGSEA. The J segment lost 9 bases and the V segment lost 0 bases, leaving 3 bases of the junction unmatched. In DNA, the CDR3 is TGCAGCGTTGAAGAAAGACAGGGGAGCTACACCTTC. As protein: CSVEERQGSYTF.

The chain employs TRBV7-6 and TRBJ2-5; D not certain. This CDR3 has 12 amino acids. The V end was cut by 5 bases, the J end by 0 bases, with 4 bases between. The germline V gene has CDR1 SGHVS and CDR2 FNYEAQ. In nucleotides, the CDR3 is TGTGCCAGCAGCGAGCACCAAGAGACCCAGTACTTC. Encoded protein: CASSEHQETQYF.

This clone was seen once. The V call is TRBV28, the J call TRBJ1-2; no reliable D call. This CDR3 is 14 amino acids long. V lost 7 bases and J 3 bases, leaving 15 bases between the germline ends. The germline gives CDR1 MDHEN, CDR2 SYDVKM. The CDR3 region has the DNA TGTGCCAGCAACAATCGGAGGACGGACTATGGCTACACCTTC. Residues: CASNNRRTDYGYTF.

The chain has TRBV2 and TRBJ2-1; 7 bases map to TRBD1. Losses at the gene ends were 6 bases for V and 4 bases for J; bases not matched to a gene: 3. The CDR3 is made up of 13 amino acids. Germline CDR1 and CDR2: SNHLY and FYNNEI. CDR3 sequence (DNA): TGTGCCAGCAGGGGGGACAGTTACAATGAGCAGTTCTTC. Amino acids: CASRGDSYNEQFF.

The CDR3 sequence: CASSLGDGGASQPQHF. DNA of the CDR3: TGCGCCAGCAGCTTGGGAGATGGAGGGGCGAGTCAGCCCCAGCATTTT. V usage is TRBV5-1 and J usage is TRBJ1-5; D may be TRBD1 (5 bases). CDR1 is SGHRS, CDR2 YFSETQ, per germline. Trimming stripped 0 bases from V and 6 bases from J, with 16 bases between. This CDR3 has 16 residues.